This TCR beta chain was observed in a study of shared clonotypes between healthy human individuals. The repertoire was sequenced with immunoSEQ multiplex PCR; TCRdb's copy has only in-frame clones and lacks some. This sample has about 590,000 clones, with roughly 95% found just once. Terminally differentiated effector memory CD45RA+ cells were excluded from the naive CD8 cells, which were CD45RO-negative and positively selected for CCR7. V lost 5 bases and J lost 7, with 14 bases in between. The CDR3 loop spans 13 amino acids. From germline, CDR1 is SEHNR and CDR2 FQNEAQ (reference sequence). The clonotype comes from a woman aged 30 to 39 in good health. The chain uses TRBV7-9 and TRBJ2-5; D might be TRBD1 or TRBD2, each matching 6 bases. The specimen sequenced was naive CD8+ T cells sorted from blood. The CDR3 bases are TGTGCCAGCAGCCCCGGGGGCGGCGTGACCCAGTACTTC. This encodes CASSPGGGVTQYF.